The 7 T cell receptor beta chains presented below share a single source sample, sequenced in a study of blood T cell repertoires in COVID-19. Sequenced by immunoSEQ multiplex PCR; TCRdb stores in-frame clones only, minus some. The top ten hold approximately 10% of the sample, which has 150,000 to 200,000 clones, roughly 77% seen once. The material sequenced was peripheral blood. The receptors come from a human donor in a cohort sampled during active COVID-19.

The chain is built from TRBV6-4 and TRBJ1-6; D not resolved. The length of the CDR3 is 13 residues. Trimming took off 4 bases at V and 9 bases at J, with 10 bases between the two ends. The V gene's germline CDR1 is MRHNA and CDR2 SNTAGT. Written as DNA, the CDR3 is TGTGCCAGCAGTGGGGAGGTTGGTTCACCCCTCCACTTT. Translation: CASSGEVGSPLHF.

The chain carries TRBV27 and TRBJ2-7; D might be TRBD2 (5 bases). The CDR3 consists of 13 residues. Germline loops: CDR1 MNHEY, CDR2 SMNVEV (reference sequence). V was shortened by 4 bases and J by 7 bases, with 14 bases between the two germline ends. The CDR3 DNA reads TGTGCCAGCAGTTCCGGGCTAACGGGGGAGCAGTACTTC. As protein: CASSSGLTGEQYF.

The chain is built from TRBV3-1 (or the pseudogene TRBV3-2) and TRBJ2-3; a weak D match, TRBD2 (7 bases). The CDR3 loop spans 16 amino acids. Trimming pared 3 bases from V and 5 bases from J, leaving 18 bases between. Germline CDR1 and CDR2: LGHDT and YNNKEL (reference sequence). The CDR3 spells CASSHQGRGGRDTQYF. The CDR3 DNA follows: TGTGCCAGCAGCCATCAGGGGAGGGGGGGCAGAGATACGCAGTATTTT.

This clone was seen a single time. The gene calls are TRBV7-9 and TRBJ2-3; D unclear. This CDR3 contains 12 residues. The V gene lost 4 bases and the J gene lost 1 base, with 3 bases spanning the gap. Germline V gene lookup returns CDR1 SEHNR and CDR2 FQNEAQ (reference sequence). The CDR3 bases are TGTGCCAGCAGCTCCGGCACAGATACGCAGTATTTT. Translation: CASSSGTDTQYF.

This sequence joins TRBV5-1 and TRBJ2-1; weak D call: TRBD1 (6 bases). Deletions cut 1 base from V and 8 bases from J, with 13 bases between. The CDR3 loop spans 14 amino acids. Germline values: CDR1 SGHRS, CDR2 YFSETQ. The DNA of the CDR3 is TGCGCCAGCAGCTTGATGGGGGCGGACCATGAGCAGTTCTTC. Translating gives CASSLMGADHEQFF. Drawing the rest from reference TRBV5-1 and TRBJ2-1, the complete variable domain is KAGVTQTPRYLIKTRGQQVTLSCSPISGHRSVSWYQQTPGQGLQFLFEYFSETQRNKGNFPGRFSGRQFSNSRSEMNVSTLELGDSALYLCASSLMGADHEQFFGPGTRLTVL.

The chain has TRBV19 and TRBJ2-2; unclear D gene. The germline V and J ends were trimmed by 0 bases and 1 base, with 6 bases remaining between them. Germline CDR1 and CDR2: LNHDA and SQIVND (reference sequence). The CDR3 has 15 amino acids. CDR3 DNA sequence: TGTGCCAGTAGTATAGATCTAGGGAACACCGGGGAGCTGTTTTTT. It encodes CASSIDLGNTGELFF.

V and J are TRBV18 and TRBJ1-4; 8 bases match TRBD1. This CDR3 has 14 residues. CDR1 is KGHSH and CDR2 is LQKENI in the germline V gene. J gave up 5 bases and V 3 bases, and 2 bases lay outside the gene matches. The CDR3: CASSPAGGNEKLFF. The CDR3 DNA follows: TGTGCCAGCTCACCTGCAGGGGGCAATGAAAAACTGTTTTTT. The whole variable domain, remainder taken from reference TRBV18 and TRBJ1-4, is NAGVMQNPRHLVRRRGQEARLRCSPMKGHSHVYWYRQLPEEGLKFMVYLQKENIIDESGMPKERFSAEFPKEGPSILRIQQVVRGDSAAYFCASSPAGGNEKLFFGSGTQLSVL.